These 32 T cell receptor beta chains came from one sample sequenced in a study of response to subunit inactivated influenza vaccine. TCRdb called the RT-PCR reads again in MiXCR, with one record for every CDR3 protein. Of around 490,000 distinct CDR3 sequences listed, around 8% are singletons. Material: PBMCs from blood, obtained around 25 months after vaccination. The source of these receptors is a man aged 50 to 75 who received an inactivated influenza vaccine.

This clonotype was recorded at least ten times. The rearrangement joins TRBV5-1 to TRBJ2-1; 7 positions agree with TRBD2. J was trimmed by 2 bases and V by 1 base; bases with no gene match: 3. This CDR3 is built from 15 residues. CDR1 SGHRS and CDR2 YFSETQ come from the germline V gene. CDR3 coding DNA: TGCGCCAGCAGCTTGCTTAGCGGGCCCTACAATGAGCAGTTCTTC. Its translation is CASSLLSGPYNEQFF.

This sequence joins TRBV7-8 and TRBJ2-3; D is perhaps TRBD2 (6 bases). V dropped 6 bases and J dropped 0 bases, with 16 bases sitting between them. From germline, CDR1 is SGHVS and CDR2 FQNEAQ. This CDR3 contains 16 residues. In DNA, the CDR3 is TGTGCCAGCAGTCCGGGGAGGTCTTCTAGCACAGATACGCAGTATTTT. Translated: CASSPGRSSSTDTQYF.

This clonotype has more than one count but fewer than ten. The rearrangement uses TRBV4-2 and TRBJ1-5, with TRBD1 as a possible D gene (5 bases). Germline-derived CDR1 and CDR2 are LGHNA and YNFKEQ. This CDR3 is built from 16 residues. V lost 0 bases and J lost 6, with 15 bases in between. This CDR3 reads CASSQDGASKFQPQHF. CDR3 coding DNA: TGTGCCAGCAGCCAAGATGGGGCCAGTAAGTTTCAGCCCCAGCATTTT.

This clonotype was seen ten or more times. In DNA, the CDR3 is TGCGCCAGCATGGCACAAACAGGCACCGGGGAGCTGTTTTTT. Its protein product is CASMAQTGTGELFF. The V gene is TRBV5-1, the J gene TRBJ2-2, with D maybe TRBD1 (5 bases). From germline, CDR1 is SGHRS and CDR2 YFSETQ. Between the trimmed V and J ends, which lost 6 bases and 4 bases, there was a span of 13 bases. The CDR3 has 14 amino acids.

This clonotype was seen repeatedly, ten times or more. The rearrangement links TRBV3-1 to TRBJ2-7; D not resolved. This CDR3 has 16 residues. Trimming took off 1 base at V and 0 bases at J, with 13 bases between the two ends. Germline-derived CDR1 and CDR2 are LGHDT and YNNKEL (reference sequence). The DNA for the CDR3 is TGTGCCAGCAGCCAAGTCAACGGAAGGAGCTCCTACGAGCAGTACTTC. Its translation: CASSQVNGRSSYEQYF.

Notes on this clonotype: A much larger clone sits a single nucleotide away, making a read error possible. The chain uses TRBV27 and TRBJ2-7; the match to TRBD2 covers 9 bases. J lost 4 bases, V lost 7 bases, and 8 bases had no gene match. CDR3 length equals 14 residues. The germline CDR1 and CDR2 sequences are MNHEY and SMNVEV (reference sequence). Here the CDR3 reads CASIVTSGFYEQYF. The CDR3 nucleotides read TGTGCCAGCATTGTAACTAGCGGGTTTTACGAGCAGTACTTC.

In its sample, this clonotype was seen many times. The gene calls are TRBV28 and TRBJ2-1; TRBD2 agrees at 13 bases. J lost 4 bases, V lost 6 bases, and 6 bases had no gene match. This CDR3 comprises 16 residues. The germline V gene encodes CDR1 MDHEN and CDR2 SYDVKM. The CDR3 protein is CASRRLAGGGYNEQFF. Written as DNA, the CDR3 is TGTGCCAGCAGGAGACTAGCGGGAGGCGGTTACAATGAGCAGTTCTTC.

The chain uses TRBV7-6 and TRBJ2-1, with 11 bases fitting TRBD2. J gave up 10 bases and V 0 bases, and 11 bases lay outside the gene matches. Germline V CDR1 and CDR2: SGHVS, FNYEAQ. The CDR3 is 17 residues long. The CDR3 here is CASSLAVWVAGGHEQFF. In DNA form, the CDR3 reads TGTGCCAGCAGCTTAGCGGTTTGGGTAGCGGGAGGGCACGAGCAGTTCTTC. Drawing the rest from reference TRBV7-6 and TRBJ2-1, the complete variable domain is GAGVSQSPRYKVTKRGQDVALRCDPISGHVSLYWYRQALGQGPEFLTYFNYEAQQDKSGLPNDRFSAERPEGSISTLTIQRTEQRDSAMYRCASSLAVWVAGGHEQFFGPGTRLTVL.

CDR3 sequence: CASSQGGARMNTEAFF. In DNA, the CDR3 is TGTGCCAGCAGCCAAGGGGGGGCACGCATGAACACTGAAGCTTTCTTT. V gene TRBV4-2 combines with J gene TRBJ1-1; tentatively, D is TRBD1 (6 bases). The germline V and J ends were trimmed by 1 base and 0 bases, with 12 bases remaining between them. The CDR3 has 16 residues. The V gene's germline CDR1 is LGHNA and CDR2 YNFKEQ.

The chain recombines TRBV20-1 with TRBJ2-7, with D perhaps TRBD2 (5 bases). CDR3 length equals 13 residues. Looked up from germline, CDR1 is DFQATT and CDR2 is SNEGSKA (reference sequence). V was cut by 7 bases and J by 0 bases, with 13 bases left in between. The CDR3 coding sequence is TGCAGTGGCAATAGCGCCGTCTCCTACGAGCAGTACTTC. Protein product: CSGNSAVSYEQYF.

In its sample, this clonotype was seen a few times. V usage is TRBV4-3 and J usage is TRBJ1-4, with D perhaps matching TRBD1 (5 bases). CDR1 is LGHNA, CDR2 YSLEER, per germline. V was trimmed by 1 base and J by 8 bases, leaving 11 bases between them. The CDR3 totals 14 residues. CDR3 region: CASSQGGRGEKLFF. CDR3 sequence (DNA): TGCGCCAGCAGCCAAGGGGGCCGGGGGGAAAAACTGTTTTTT.

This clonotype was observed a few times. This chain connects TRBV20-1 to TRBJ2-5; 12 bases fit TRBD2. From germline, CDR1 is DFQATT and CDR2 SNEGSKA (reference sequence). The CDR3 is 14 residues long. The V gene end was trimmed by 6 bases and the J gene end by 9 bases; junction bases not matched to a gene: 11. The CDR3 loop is CSATGTSGYLAQYF. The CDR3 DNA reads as TGCAGTGCCACCGGGACTAGCGGGTATTTGGCCCAGTACTTC.

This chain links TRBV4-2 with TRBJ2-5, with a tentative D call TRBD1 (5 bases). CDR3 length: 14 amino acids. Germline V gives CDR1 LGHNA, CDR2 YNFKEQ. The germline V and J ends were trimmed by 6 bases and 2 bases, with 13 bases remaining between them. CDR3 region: CASSQIDRQETQYF. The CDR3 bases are TGTGCCAGCAGTCAAATCGACAGACAAGAGACCCAGTACTTC.

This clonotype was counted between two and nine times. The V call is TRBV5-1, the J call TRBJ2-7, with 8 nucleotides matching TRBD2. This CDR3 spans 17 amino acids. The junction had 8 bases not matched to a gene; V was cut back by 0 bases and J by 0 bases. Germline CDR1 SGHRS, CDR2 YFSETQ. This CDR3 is CASSLGLAGPRSYEQYF. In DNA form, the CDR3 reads TGCGCCAGCAGCTTGGGGCTAGCGGGCCCCCGCTCCTACGAGCAGTACTTC.

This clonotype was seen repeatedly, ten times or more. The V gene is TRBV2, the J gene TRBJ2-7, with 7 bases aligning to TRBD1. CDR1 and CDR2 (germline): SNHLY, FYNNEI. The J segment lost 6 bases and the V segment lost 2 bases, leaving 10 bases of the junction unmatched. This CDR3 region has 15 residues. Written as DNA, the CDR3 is TGTGCCAGCAGTGAACAGAACAGGGGAATGGGCGAGCAGTACTTC. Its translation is CASSEQNRGMGEQYF.

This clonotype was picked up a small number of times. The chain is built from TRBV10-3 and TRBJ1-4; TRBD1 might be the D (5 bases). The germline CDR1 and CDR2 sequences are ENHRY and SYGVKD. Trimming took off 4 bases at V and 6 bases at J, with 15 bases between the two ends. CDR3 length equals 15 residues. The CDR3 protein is CAISGGAEHDEKLFF. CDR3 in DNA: TGTGCCATCAGTGGTGGGGCGGAGCACGATGAAAAACTGTTTTTT.

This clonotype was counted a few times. The CDR3, as DNA: TGTGCCAGCAGTGTCAGGGGGCAGACCGGGGAGCTGTTTTTT. Translation: CASSVRGQTGELFF. The genes are TRBV11-2 and TRBJ2-2; 8 bases line up with TRBD1. This CDR3 has 14 residues. CDR1 and CDR2 (germline): SGHAT, FQNNGV. J was trimmed by 5 bases and V by 6 bases; bases with no gene match: 5.

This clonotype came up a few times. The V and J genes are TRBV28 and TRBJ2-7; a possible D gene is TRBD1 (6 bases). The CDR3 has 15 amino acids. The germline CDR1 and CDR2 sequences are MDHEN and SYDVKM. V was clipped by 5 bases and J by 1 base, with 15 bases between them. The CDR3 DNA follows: TGTGCCAGCAGTCGTACTGCCGGGACATCCTACGAGCAGTACTTC. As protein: CASSRTAGTSYEQYF.

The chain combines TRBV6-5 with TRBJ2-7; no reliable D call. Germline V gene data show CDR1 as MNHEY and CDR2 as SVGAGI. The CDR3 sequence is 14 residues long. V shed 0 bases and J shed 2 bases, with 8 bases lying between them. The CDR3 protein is CASSYSPATYEQYF. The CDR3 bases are TGTGCCAGCAGTTACTCCCCCGCGACCTACGAGCAGTACTTC.

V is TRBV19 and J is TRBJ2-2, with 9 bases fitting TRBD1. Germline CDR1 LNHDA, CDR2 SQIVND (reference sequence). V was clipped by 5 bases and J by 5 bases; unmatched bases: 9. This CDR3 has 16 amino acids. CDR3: CASSYPRTGVTGELFF. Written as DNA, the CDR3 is TGTGCCAGTAGTTATCCAAGGACAGGGGTAACCGGGGAGCTGTTTTTT. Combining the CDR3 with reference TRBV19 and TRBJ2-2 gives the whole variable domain DGGITQSPKYLFRKEGQNVTLSCEQNLNHDAMYWYRQDPGQGLRLIYYSQIVNDFQKGDIAEGYSVSREKKESFPLTVTSAQKNPTAFYLCASSYPRTGVTGELFFGEGSRLTVL.

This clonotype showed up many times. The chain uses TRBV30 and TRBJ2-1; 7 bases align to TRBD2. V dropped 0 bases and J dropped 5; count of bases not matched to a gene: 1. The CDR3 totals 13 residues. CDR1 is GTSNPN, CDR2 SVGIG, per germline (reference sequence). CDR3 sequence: CAWSVSGNNEQFF. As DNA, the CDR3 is TGTGCCTGGAGTGTCAGCGGGAACAATGAGCAGTTCTTC.

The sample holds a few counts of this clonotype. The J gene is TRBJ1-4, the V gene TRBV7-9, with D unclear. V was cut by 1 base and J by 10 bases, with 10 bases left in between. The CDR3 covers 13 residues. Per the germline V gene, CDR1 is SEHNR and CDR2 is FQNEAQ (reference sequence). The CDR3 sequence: CASSLDAWAKLFF. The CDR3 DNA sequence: TGTGCCAGCAGCTTAGACGCGTGGGCAAAACTGTTTTTT.

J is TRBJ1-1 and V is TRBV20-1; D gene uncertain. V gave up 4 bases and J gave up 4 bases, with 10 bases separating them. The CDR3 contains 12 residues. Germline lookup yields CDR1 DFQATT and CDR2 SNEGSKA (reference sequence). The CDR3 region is CSAKVRGTEAFF. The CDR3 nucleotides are TGCAGTGCTAAAGTTCGGGGCACTGAAGCTTTCTTT.

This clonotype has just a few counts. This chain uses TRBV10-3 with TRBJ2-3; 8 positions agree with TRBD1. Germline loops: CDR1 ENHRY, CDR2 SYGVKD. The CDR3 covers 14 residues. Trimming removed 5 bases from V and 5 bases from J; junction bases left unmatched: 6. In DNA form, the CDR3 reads TGTGCCATCAGTCAGGGGGCGCGGAGAGATACGCAGTATTTT. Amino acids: CAISQGARRDTQYF.

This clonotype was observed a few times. The CDR3 sequence is CAISESRAGEKLFF. DNA of the CDR3: TGTGCCATCAGTGAGTCCAGGGCCGGTGAAAAACTGTTTTTT. The chain uses TRBV10-3 and TRBJ1-4, with D possibly TRBD1 on 5 matching bases. CDR3 length equals 14 residues. V lost 0 bases to trimming and J lost 7 bases, with 9 bases between them. CDR1 ENHRY and CDR2 SYGVKD come from the germline V gene.

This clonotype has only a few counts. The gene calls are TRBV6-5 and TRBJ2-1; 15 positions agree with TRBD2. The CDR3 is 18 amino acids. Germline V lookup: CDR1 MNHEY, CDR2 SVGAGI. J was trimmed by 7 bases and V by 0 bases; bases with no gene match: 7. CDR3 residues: CASSYSPGLAGGGNEQFF. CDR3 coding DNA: TGTGCCAGCAGTTACTCCCCGGGACTAGCGGGAGGTGGGAATGAGCAGTTCTTC.

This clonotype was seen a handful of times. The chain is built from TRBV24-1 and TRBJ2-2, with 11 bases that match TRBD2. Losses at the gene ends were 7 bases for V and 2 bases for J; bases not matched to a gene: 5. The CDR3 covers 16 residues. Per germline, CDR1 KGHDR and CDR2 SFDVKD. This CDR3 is CATRTGTSGNTGELFF. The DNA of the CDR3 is TGTGCCACCAGAACCGGGACTAGCGGAAACACCGGGGAGCTGTTTTTT.

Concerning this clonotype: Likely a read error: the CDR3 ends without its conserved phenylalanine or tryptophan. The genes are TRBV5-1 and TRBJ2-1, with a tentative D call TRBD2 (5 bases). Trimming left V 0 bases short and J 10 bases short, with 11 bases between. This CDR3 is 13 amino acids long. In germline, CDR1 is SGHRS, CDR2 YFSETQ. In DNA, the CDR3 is TGCGCCAGCAGCTTGGCGCGGGCCGAGGAGCAGTTCTCC. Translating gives CASSLARAEEQFS.

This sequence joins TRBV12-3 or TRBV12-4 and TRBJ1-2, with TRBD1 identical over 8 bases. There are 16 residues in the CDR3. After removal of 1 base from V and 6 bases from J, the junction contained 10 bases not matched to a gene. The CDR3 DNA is TGTGCCAGCAGTTTAGGGCCTGTCAGGGGGCCGGATGGCTACACCTTC. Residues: CASSLGPVRGPDGYTF.

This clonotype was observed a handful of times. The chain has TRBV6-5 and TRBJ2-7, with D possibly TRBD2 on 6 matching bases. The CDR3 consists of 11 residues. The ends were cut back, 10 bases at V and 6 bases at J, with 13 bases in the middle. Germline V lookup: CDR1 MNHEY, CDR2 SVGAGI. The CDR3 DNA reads TGTGCCATGACGGGAGCGGGCGAGCAGTACTTC. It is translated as CAMTGAGEQYF.

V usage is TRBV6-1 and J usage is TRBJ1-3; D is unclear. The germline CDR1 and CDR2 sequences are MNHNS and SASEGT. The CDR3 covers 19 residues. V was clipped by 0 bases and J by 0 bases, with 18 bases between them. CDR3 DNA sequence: TGTGCCAGCAGTGAAGCGCCTGGAGGTCGGGTTCTCTCTGGAAACACCATATATTTT. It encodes CASSEAPGGRVLSGNTIYF.

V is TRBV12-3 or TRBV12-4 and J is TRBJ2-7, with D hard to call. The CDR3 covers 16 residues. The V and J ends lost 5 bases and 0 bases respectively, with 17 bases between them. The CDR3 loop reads CASSAVGRTSSYEQYF. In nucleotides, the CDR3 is TGTGCCAGCAGTGCCGTTGGACGGACGAGCTCCTACGAGCAGTACTTC.